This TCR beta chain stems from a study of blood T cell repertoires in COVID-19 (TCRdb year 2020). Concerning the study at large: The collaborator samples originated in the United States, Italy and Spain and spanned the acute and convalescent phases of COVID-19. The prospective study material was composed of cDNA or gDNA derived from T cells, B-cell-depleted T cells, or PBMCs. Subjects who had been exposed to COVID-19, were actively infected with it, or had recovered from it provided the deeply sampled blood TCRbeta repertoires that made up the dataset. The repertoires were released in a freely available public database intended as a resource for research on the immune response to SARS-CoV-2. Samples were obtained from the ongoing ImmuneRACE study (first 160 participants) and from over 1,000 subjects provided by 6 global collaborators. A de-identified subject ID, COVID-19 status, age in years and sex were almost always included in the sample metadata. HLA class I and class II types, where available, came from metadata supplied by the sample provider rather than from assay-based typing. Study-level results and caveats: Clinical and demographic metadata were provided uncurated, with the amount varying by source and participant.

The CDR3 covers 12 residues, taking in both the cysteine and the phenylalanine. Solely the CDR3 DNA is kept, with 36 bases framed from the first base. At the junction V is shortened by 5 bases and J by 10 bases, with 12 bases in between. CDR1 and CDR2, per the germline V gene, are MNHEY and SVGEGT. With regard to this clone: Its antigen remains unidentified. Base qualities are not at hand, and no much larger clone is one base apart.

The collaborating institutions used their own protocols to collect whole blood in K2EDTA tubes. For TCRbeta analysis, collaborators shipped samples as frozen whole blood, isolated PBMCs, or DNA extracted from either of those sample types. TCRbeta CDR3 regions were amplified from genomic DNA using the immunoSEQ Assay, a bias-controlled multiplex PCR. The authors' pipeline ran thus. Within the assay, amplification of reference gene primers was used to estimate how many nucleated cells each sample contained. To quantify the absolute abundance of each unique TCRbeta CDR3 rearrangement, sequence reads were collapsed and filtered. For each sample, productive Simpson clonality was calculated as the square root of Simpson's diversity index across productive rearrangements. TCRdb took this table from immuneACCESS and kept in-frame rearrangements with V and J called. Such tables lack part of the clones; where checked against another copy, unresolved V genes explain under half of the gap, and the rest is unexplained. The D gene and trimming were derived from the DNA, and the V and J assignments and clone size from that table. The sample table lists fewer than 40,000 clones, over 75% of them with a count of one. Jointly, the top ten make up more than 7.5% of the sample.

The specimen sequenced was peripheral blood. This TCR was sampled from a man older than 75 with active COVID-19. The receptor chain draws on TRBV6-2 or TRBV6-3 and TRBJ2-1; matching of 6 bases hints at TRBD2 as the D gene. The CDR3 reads CASSKRTNEQFF. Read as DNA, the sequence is TGTGCCAGCAGTAAGAGGACTAACGAGCAGTTCTTC.